This T cell receptor beta chain came from a study of blood T cells in healthy people across ages. A second roughly 7 to 12 cycle PCR used barcoded and J-beta primers. TCRdb recomputed calls from the 5' RACE reads with MiXCR, one row per CDR3 protein. The table has around 1,000,000 distinct CDR3 sequences, approximately 26% seen once. As concerns this clonotype: Its specificity is unknown.

Study-wide findings and caveats: When set beside aged donors, long-lived donors presented more naive CD4+ cells and higher diversity.

The V gene lost 4 bases and the J gene lost 2 bases, with 8 bases spanning the gap. Looked up from germline, CDR1 is LGHDT and CDR2 is YNNKEL (reference sequence). The CDR3 loop spans 13 amino acids. The sample also formed part of further work on T cells of mothers and their children. In that study: Samples came from three healthy Caucasian mothers and their six children. Some 3 million TCR beta reads per child versus over 9 million per mother.

The clonotype comes from a girl aged 2-10 years in good health. The V and J genes are TRBV3-1 and TRBJ2-5; D unclear. The sample was blood. CDR3 in DNA: TGTGCCAGCAGCCTACCTATTCAAGAGACCCAGTACTTC. The encoded protein is CASSLPIQETQYF.